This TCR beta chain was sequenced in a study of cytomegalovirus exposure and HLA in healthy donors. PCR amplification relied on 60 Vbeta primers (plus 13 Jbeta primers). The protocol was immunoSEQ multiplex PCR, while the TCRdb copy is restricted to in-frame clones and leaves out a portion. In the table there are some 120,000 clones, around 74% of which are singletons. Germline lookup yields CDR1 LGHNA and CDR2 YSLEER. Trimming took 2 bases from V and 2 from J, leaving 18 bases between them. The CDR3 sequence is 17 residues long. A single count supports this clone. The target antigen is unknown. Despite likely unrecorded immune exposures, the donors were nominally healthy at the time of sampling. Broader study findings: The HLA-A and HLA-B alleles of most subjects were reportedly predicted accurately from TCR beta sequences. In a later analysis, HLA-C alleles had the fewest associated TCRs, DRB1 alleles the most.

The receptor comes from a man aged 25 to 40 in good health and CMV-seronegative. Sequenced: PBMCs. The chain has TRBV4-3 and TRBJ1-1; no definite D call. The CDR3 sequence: CASSQNPPSQRNTEAFF. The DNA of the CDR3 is TGCGCCAGCAGCCAAAATCCCCCCTCCCAGCGTAACACTGAAGCTTTCTTT.